A selection of T cell receptor beta chains follows, all from one sample in a study of T-cell memory formation after mild COVID-19. TCRdb redid the calling of the 5' RACE reads with MiXCR, one entry per CDR3 protein. The sample has a few hundred thousand distinct CDR3 sequences, around an eighth seen once; the top ten hold approximately 22%. Material for sequencing was PBMCs or a T cell subset sorted from them (not recorded which). These receptors were obtained from a man between 18 and 29 years old who had mild COVID-19 (a few samples of this study predate the infection). Cell type and time point are not known. Both conserved end residues are part of each CDR3. The D gene is left open where the match is weak. Clone size, where shown, is once, few, many, or a class for clones that have expanded.

J gene | V gene | D gene | clone size | CDR3 DNA | CDR3 protein
TRBJ1-3 | TRBV5-6 | - | few | TGTGCCAGCAGCGTTGGAGGGGGAGGTTACGGTGGAAACACCATATATTTT | CASSVGGGGYGGNTIYF
TRBJ2-7 | TRBV20-1 | TRBD1 | many | TGCAGTGCCCCGTCAGGGGGCATTACGTCCGAGCAGTACTTC | CSAPSGGITSEQYF
TRBJ2-7 | TRBV25-1 | - | - | TGTGCCAGCAGTGTCGCCGGACGGTACGAGCAGTACTTC | CASSVAGRYEQYF
TRBJ1-2 | TRBV7-2 | - | few | TGTGCCAGCAGCTTAACGTCGGTGGGGCGATATGGCTACACCTTC | CASSLTSVGRYGYTF
TRBJ1-1 | TRBV5-1 | TRBD1 | - | TGCGCCAGCAGCCCCGGGACAGGGTTAACTGAAGCTTTCTTT | CASSPGTGLTEAFF
TRBJ1-5 | TRBV6-2/TRBV6-3 | - | few | TGTGCCAGCAGTTACAGGGGAGGGCAGCCCCAGCATTTT | CASSYRGGQPQHF
TRBJ1-6 | TRBV20-1 | - | few | TGCAGTGCTAGAAAGGCCGCGACAGGAAATAATTCACCCCTCCACTTT | CSARKAATGNNSPLHF
TRBJ2-7 | TRBV18 | TRBD1 | - | TGTGCCAGCTCAGTATCCGACAGGGCAGTAACCTACGAGCAGTACTTC | CASSVSDRAVTYEQYF
TRBJ1-4 | TRBV7-9 | - | - | TGTGCCAGCAGCCCACTCGCTGAAAAACTGTTTTTT | CASSPLAEKLFF
TRBJ2-1 | TRBV7-9 | TRBD1 | - | TGTGCCAGCAGCGGTAGGACAGGGGGCAATGAGCAGTTCTTC | CASSGRTGGNEQFF